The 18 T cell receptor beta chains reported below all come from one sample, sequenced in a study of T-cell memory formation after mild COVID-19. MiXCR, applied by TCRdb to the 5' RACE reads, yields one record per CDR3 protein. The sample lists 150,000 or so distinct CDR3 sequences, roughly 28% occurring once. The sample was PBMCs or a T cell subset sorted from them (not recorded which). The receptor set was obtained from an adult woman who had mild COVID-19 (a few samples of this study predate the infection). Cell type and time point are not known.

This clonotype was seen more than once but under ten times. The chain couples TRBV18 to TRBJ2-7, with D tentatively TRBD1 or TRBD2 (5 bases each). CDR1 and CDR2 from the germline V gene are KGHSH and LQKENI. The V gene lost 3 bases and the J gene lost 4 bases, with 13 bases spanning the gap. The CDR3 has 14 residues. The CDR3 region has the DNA TGTGCCAGCTCACCTTCGGGACGGAATTACGAGCAGTACTTC. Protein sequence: CASSPSGRNYEQYF.

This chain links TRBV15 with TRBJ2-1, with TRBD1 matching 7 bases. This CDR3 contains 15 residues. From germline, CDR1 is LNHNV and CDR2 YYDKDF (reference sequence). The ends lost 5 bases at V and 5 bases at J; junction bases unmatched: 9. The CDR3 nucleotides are TGTGCCACCAGCTTAAACAGGGGTTTCGACAATGAGCAGTTCTTC. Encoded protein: CATSLNRGFDNEQFF. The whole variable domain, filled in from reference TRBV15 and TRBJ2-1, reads DAMVIQNPRYQVTQFGKPVTLSCSQTLNHNVMYWYQQKSSQAPKLLFHYYDKDFNNEADTPDNFQSRRPNTSFCFLDIRSPGLGDTAMYLCATSLNRGFDNEQFFGPGTRLTVL.

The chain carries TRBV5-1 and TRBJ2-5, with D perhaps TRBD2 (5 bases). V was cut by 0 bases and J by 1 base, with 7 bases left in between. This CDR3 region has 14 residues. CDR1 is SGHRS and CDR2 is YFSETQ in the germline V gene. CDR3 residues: CASSLGRGQETQYF. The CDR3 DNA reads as TGCGCCAGCAGCTTGGGCCGGGGCCAAGAGACCCAGTACTTC.

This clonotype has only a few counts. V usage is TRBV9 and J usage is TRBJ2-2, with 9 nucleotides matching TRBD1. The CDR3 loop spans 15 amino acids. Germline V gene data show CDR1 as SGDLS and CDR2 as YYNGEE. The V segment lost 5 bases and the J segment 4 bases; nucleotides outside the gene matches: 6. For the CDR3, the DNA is TGTGCCAGCAGTTCGGACAGGGGAGTCACCGGGGAGCTGTTTTTT. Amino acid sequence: CASSSDRGVTGELFF.

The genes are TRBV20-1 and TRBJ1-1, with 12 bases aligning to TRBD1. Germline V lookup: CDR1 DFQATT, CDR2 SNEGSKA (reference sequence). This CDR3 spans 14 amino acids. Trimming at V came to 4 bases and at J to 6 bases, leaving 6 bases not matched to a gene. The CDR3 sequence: CSANKGQGAAEAFF. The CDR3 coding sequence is TGCAGTGCTAATAAGGGACAGGGGGCCGCTGAAGCTTTCTTT.

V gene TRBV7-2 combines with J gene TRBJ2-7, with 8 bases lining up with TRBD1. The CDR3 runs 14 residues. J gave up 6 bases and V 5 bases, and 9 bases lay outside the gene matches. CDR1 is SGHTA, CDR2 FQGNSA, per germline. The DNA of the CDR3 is TGTGCCAGCAGCCCCCGACAGGGGAGAAGCGAGCAGTACTTC. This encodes CASSPRQGRSEQYF.

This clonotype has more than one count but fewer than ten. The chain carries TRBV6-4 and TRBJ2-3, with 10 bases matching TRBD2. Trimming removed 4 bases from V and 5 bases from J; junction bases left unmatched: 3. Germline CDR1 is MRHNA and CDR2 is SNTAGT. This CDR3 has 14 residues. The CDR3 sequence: CASSASGGVDTQYF. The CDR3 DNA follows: TGTGCCAGCAGTGCCAGCGGGGGGGTAGATACGCAGTATTTT.

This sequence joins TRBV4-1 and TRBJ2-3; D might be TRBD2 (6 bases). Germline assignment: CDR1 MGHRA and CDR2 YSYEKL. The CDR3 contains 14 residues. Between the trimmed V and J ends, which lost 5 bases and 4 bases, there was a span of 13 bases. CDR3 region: CASSYSGSADTQYF. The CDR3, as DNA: TGCGCCAGCAGCTACTCCGGGAGCGCAGATACGCAGTATTTT.

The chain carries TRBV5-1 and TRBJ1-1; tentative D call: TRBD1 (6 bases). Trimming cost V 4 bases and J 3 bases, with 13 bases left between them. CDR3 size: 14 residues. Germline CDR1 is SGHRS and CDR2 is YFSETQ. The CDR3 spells CASSRTGSDTEAFF. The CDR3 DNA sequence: TGCGCCAGCAGCCGCACAGGGAGTGACACTGAAGCTTTCTTT.

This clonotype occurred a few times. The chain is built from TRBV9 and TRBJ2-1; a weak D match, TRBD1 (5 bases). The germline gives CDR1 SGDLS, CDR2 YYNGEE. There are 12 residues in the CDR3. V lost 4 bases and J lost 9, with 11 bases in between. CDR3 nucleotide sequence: TGTGCCAGCAGCCCACAGGACGGTGAGCAGTTCTTC. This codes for CASSPQDGEQFF.

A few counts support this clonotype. DNA for the CDR3: TGCGCCAGCAGCTTCTACGAGCAGTACTTC. Protein sequence: CASSFYEQYF. The rearrangement links TRBV5-1 to TRBJ2-7, with D unclear. CDR3 length: 10 residues. V was cut by 2 bases and J by 3 bases, with 0 bases left in between. Germline V gene lookup returns CDR1 SGHRS and CDR2 YFSETQ.

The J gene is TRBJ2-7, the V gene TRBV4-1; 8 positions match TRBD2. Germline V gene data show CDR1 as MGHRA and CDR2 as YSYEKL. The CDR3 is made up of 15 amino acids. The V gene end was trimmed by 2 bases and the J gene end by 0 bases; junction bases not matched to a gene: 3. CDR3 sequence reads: CASSQTSGSSYEQYF. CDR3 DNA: TGCGCCAGCAGCCAAACTAGCGGCAGCTCCTACGAGCAGTACTTC.

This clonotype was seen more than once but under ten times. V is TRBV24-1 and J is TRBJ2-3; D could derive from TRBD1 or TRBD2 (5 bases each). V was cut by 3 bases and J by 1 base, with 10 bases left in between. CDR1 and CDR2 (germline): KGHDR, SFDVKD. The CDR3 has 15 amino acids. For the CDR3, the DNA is TGTGCCACCAGTGATGGAGTGGGGGGCACAGATACGCAGTATTTT. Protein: CATSDGVGGTDTQYF.

CDR3 residues: CASSLRTGGPGEQFF. CDR3 sequence (DNA): TGTGCCAGCAGCTTAAGGACGGGAGGGCCGGGAGAGCAGTTCTTC. The chain joins TRBV11-3 to TRBJ2-1, with 8 bases identical to TRBD2. The germline V gene has CDR1 SGHNT and CDR2 YENEEA. V was clipped by 2 bases and J by 10 bases; unmatched bases: 10. The CDR3 totals 15 residues.

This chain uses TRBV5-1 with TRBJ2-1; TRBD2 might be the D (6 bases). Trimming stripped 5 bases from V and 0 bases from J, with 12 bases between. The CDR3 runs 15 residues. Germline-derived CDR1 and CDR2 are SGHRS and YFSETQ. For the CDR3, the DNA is TGCGCCAGCAGTCCTCCAGCGGGCTCCTACAATGAGCAGTTCTTC. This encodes CASSPPAGSYNEQFF.

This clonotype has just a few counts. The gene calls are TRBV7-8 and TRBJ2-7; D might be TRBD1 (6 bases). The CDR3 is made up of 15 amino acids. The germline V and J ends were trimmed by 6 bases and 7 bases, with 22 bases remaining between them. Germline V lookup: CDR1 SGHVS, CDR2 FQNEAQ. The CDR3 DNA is TGTGCCAGCAGGCAAAGGTCCGGGACCCAGGGGGAGCAGTACTTC. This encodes CASRQRSGTQGEQYF.

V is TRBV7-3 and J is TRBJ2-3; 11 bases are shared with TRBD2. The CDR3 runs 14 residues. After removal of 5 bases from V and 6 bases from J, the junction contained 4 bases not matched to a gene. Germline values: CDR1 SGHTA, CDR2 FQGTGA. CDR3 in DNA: TGTGCCAGCAGCACTAGCGGGGGAGGGGATACGCAGTATTTT. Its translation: CASSTSGGGDTQYF.

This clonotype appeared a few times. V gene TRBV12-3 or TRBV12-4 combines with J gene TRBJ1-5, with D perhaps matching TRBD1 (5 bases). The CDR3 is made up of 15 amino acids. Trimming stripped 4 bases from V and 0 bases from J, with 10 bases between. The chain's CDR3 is CASSSEGFSNQPQHF. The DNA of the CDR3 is TGTGCCAGCAGTTCTGAGGGGTTTAGCAATCAGCCCCAGCATTTT.